The 10 T cell receptor beta chains listed next were all sequenced from one sample in a study of blood T cell repertoires in COVID-19. The protocol was immunoSEQ multiplex PCR, while the TCRdb copy is restricted to in-frame clones and leaves out a portion. Among around 100,000 clones listed, 84% were seen once. The sample was peripheral blood. These receptor sequences come from a human donor in a cohort sampled during active COVID-19.

The chain carries TRBV7-2 and TRBJ1-1, with D hard to call. V lost 3 bases to trimming and J lost 2 bases, with 16 bases between them. CDR3 length: 16 amino acids. From germline, CDR1 is SGHTA and CDR2 FQGNSA. This CDR3 reads CASSFNGLPLNTEAFF. CDR3 coding DNA: TGTGCCAGCAGCTTTAATGGACTCCCCCTAAACACTGAAGCTTTCTTT.

The chain carries TRBV3-1 (or the pseudogene TRBV3-2) and TRBJ1-1; no firm D call. The V and J ends lost 3 bases and 0 bases respectively, with 17 bases between them. This CDR3 is built from 17 residues. Germline V CDR1 and CDR2: LGHDT, YNNKEL (reference sequence). This chain's CDR3 is CASSQAATSSMNTEAFF. The CDR3 nucleotides are TGTGCCAGCAGCCAGGCTGCGACATCCAGTATGAACACTGAAGCTTTCTTT.

The chain links TRBV4-1 to TRBJ2-7; D is undetermined. CDR1 and CDR2 (germline): MGHRA, YSYEKL. The CDR3 is 15 residues long. The V end lost 1 base, the J end lost 4 bases, and 14 bases lay between the germline ends. CDR3 nucleotide sequence: TGCGCCAGCAGCCAAGCCGCGGCACGGCGATACGAGCAGTACTTC. It yields the protein CASSQAAARRYEQYF.

This chain connects TRBV12-3 or TRBV12-4 to TRBJ1-5, with 8 bases identical to TRBD1. Trimming at V came to 6 bases and at J to 7 bases, leaving 5 bases not matched to a gene. This CDR3 comprises 13 residues. DNA of the CDR3: TGTGCCAGCAGACCCGGACAGGGCCAGCCCCAGCATTTT. Its translation: CASRPGQGQPQHF.

The rearrangement joins TRBV6-5 to TRBJ2-1, with a possible D match to TRBD2 (5 bases). CDR1 and CDR2 from the germline V gene are MNHEY and SVGAGI. The V gene lost 5 bases and the J gene lost 5 bases, with 13 bases spanning the gap. This CDR3 is built from 14 residues. CDR3 DNA sequence: TGTGCCAGCAGTAACACTAGGAACCACAATGAGCAGTTCTTC. Translating gives CASSNTRNHNEQFF.

The chain recombines TRBV4-3 with TRBJ2-5, with D possibly being TRBD2 (6 bases). V gave up 5 bases and J gave up 10 bases, with 17 bases separating them. Germline CDR1 LGHNA, CDR2 YSLEER. CDR3 length: 13 amino acids. The CDR3 spells CASSNGGEEGQYF. The DNA of the CDR3 is TGCGCCAGCAGCAATGGGGGAGAGGAGGGCCAGTACTTC.

The V gene is TRBV4-1, the J gene TRBJ1-5, with no clear D. V was trimmed by 1 base and J by 3 bases, leaving 13 bases between them. This CDR3 has 16 amino acids. Germline V lookup: CDR1 MGHRA, CDR2 YSYEKL. CDR3 region: CASSQGHGLTNQPQHF. As DNA, the CDR3 is TGCGCCAGCAGCCAAGGGCACGGACTTACCAATCAGCCCCAGCATTTT.

The gene calls are TRBV18 and TRBJ1-6; D gene uncertain. Trimming removed 2 bases from V and 6 bases from J, with 20 bases in between. This CDR3 spans 18 amino acids. Germline assignment: CDR1 KGHSH and CDR2 LQKENI. CDR3 region: CASSPVPIGRGSNSPLHF. In nucleotides, the CDR3 is TGTGCCAGCTCACCAGTTCCTATAGGGCGGGGATCTAATTCACCCCTCCACTTT.

The chain combines TRBV7-9 with TRBJ2-4, with 7 bases lining up with TRBD2. Germline V gives CDR1 SEHNR, CDR2 FQNEAQ (reference sequence). There are 17 residues in the CDR3. Trimming took 0 bases from V and 3 from J; bases not matched to a gene: 8. CDR3: CASSLAGGGVNKNIQYF. In nucleotides, the CDR3 is TGTGCCAGCAGCTTAGCAGGCGGGGGAGTGAACAAAAACATTCAGTACTTC. Looking up the rest from reference TRBV7-9 and TRBJ2-4 gives the full variable domain: DTGVSQNPRHKITKRGQNVTFRCDPISEHNRLYWYRQTLGQGPEFLTYFQNEAQLEKSRLLSDRFSAERPKGSFSTLEIQRTEQGDSAMYLCASSLAGGGVNKNIQYFGAGTRLSVL.

The V gene is TRBV5-1, the J gene TRBJ1-1, with D uncertain. CDR1 and CDR2 (germline): SGHRS, YFSETQ. The CDR3 is made up of 15 amino acids. The V gene lost 3 bases and the J gene lost 1 base, with 13 bases spanning the gap. CDR3 residues: CASSYREDGNTEAFF. CDR3 DNA sequence: TGCGCCAGCAGCTACCGCGAGGATGGGAACACTGAAGCTTTCTTT. Using reference TRBV5-1 and TRBJ1-1 for the parts outside the CDR3, the full variable domain is KAGVTQTPRYLIKTRGQQVTLSCSPISGHRSVSWYQQTPGQGLQFLFEYFSETQRNKGNFPGRFSGRQFSNSRSEMNVSTLELGDSALYLCASSYREDGNTEAFFGQGTRLTVV.